These 17 T cell receptor beta chains were all obtained from the same sample, sequenced in a study of CXCR3-negative and CXCR3-positive naive CD8 T cells. Study findings and constraints: More hydrophobic TRB CDR3s occurred in CXCR3-positive than in CXCR3-negative naive cells.

These receptors have no identified antigens. cDNA libraries for TRB were generated by 5' RACE incorporating UMI labels. From its re-call of the 5' RACE reads, TCRdb lists each CDR3 protein once, without DNA. The sample yields 140,000 to 150,000 distinct CDR3 sequences, of which the top ten take up over 0.25%. The sample taken for sequencing was naive CXCR3+ CD8+ T cells from blood. As to subset: CD45RO-CCR7+CD27+CD95- naive CD8+ T cells expressing CXCR3 (TNR3+). These TCRs come from a human donor in good health. Some clones in this sample may be carry-over from other donors' samples.

V gene TRBV9 combines with J gene TRBJ2-1; the D call of TRBD2 rests on TCRdb alone, since no DNA is present to check it. The CDR3 covers 15 residues. Per germline, CDR1 SGDLS and CDR2 YYNGEE. Here the CDR3 reads CASSALAGDYNEQFF.

The chain joins TRBV7-3 to TRBJ1-1. The V gene's germline CDR1 is SGHTA and CDR2 FQGTGA. CDR3 length: 12 amino acids. This CDR3 reads CASSLINTEAFF.

The chain carries TRBV28 and TRBJ2-7; no DNA is available, so the TRBD2 call from TCRdb remains unchecked. The CDR3 contains 15 residues. Germline V lookup: CDR1 MDHEN, CDR2 SYDVKM. CDR3 protein: CASTGTSGELARQYF.

This sequence joins TRBV20-1 and TRBJ2-1; TCRdb indicates TRBD2, and absent DNA this call remains unverified. Germline V gene sequence: CDR1 DFQATT, CDR2 SNEGSKA (reference sequence). This CDR3 contains 13 residues. This CDR3 reads CSAREAANNEQFF.

J is TRBJ2-1 and V is TRBV7-2; lacking DNA, the TRBD2 call made by TCRdb goes unchecked. This CDR3 spans 16 amino acids. CDR1 is SGHTA and CDR2 is FQGNSA in the germline V gene. The CDR3 region is CASSLVSSTEGNEQFF.

The rearrangement joins TRBV7-6 to TRBJ2-3. There are 14 residues in the CDR3. From germline, CDR1 is SGHVS and CDR2 FNYEAQ. CDR3 protein: CASSWRTRPDTQYF.

This rearrangement joins TRBV20-1 to TRBJ2-7; TCRdb's assignment of TRBD1 cannot be checked, as there is no DNA. There are 14 residues in the CDR3. Germline V gives CDR1 DFQATT, CDR2 SNEGSKA (reference sequence). The CDR3 sequence: CSARDLTGAYEQYF.

V and J are TRBV29-1 and TRBJ2-3; TCRdb picks TRBD1, but there is no DNA to check that call. The germline V gene encodes CDR1 SQVTM and CDR2 ANQGSEA. This CDR3 is built from 14 residues. The chain's CDR3 is CSVDPGQVTDTQYF.

The genes are TRBV28 and TRBJ2-1; as DNA is missing, the TRBD2 call by TCRdb cannot be tested. Germline-derived CDR1 and CDR2 are MDHEN and SYDVKM. The CDR3 totals 13 residues. The chain's CDR3 is CASSAIGPNEQFF.

This chain links TRBV7-6 with TRBJ1-6. The CDR3 covers 14 residues. Germline V CDR1 and CDR2: SGHVS, FNYEAQ. The CDR3 loop is CASSRGGDNSPLHF.

The V gene is TRBV20-1, the J gene TRBJ1-6; without DNA, the TCRdb call of TRBD1 cannot be checked. The germline CDR1 and CDR2 sequences are DFQATT and SNEGSKA (reference sequence). CDR3 length equals 14 residues. The CDR3 sequence: CSARDGGLNSPLHF.

The gene calls are TRBV7-9 and TRBJ2-2; TCRdb's D gene call, TRBD1, goes unchecked for lack of DNA. In germline, CDR1 is SEHNR, CDR2 FQNEAQ (reference sequence). The CDR3 length is 13 residues. The CDR3 sequence is CASSSPGSGELFF. The entire variable domain, with the rest obtained from reference TRBV7-9 and TRBJ2-2, is as follows: DTGVSQNPRHKITKRGQNVTFRCDPISEHNRLYWYRQTLGQGPEFLTYFQNEAQLEKSRLLSDRFSAERPKGSFSTLEIQRTEQGDSAMYLCASSSPGSGELFFGEGSRLTVL.

This rearrangement joins TRBV19 to TRBJ2-1. CDR1 and CDR2 from the germline V gene are LNHDA and SQIVND (reference sequence). The CDR3 is 14 residues long. The CDR3 is CASSPTWPYNEQFF.

The genes are TRBV4-2 and TRBJ1-1; TCRdb outputs TRBD1, but without DNA this stays unchecked. Germline V gives CDR1 LGHNA, CDR2 YNFKEQ. The CDR3 totals 17 residues. The CDR3 sequence: CASSQVWAGAMNTEAFF.

The chain employs TRBV5-1 and TRBJ2-7; the D gene TCRdb calls, TRBD2, cannot be checked with no DNA. The CDR3 totals 14 residues. Germline CDR1 SGHRS, CDR2 YFSETQ. CDR3 loop: CASSLEGSGYEQYF.

The chain couples TRBV14 to TRBJ2-1. Germline V gene data show CDR1 as SGHDN and CDR2 as FVKESK. CDR3 length equals 12 residues. The CDR3 reads CASSHRINEQFF.

This chain uses TRBV7-9 with TRBJ2-1; TCRdb's D call of TRBD1 is untestable without DNA. This CDR3 has 14 residues. CDR1 SEHNR and CDR2 FQNEAQ come from the germline V gene (reference sequence). The CDR3 here is CASSPLPGADEQFF. The complete variable domain, with remaining parts taken from reference TRBV7-9 and TRBJ2-1, reads DTGVSQNPRHKITKRGQNVTFRCDPISEHNRLYWYRQTLGQGPEFLTYFQNEAQLEKSRLLSDRFSAERPKGSFSTLEIQRTEQGDSAMYLCASSPLPGADEQFFGPGTRLTVL.